This T cell receptor beta chain was sequenced for a study of T cells in localized non-small cell lung cancer. The germline V gene encodes CDR1 GTSNPN and CDR2 SVGIG (reference sequence). Deletions cut 0 bases from V and 7 bases from J, with 9 bases between. This CDR3 spans 13 amino acids. Of note for this clone: Its specificity is unknown.

This table comes from immunoSEQ multiplex PCR, and its TCRdb copy is limited to in-frame clones, with some not included. The sample shows tens of thousands of clones, approximately 90% of them seen only once. Findings of the study overall: In uninvolved adjacent lung, T cell clonality reached its highest value, exceeding tumor. Investigators sequenced only a single tumor region, leaving heterogeneity possible. Appearing in adjacent lung were a median around 60 of the top 100 tumor clones. Patients showing higher blood T cell density tended to see longer overall survival.

The chain joins TRBV30 to TRBJ1-4; no clear D. This clonotype was sampled from a man aged 40 to 70 with stage II lung adenocarcinoma. This sample comprised PBMCs, obtained before any cancer treatment. For the CDR3, the DNA is TGTGCCTGGAGTGTAGGGTACACTGAAAAACTGTTTTTT. It is translated as CAWSVGYTEKLFF.